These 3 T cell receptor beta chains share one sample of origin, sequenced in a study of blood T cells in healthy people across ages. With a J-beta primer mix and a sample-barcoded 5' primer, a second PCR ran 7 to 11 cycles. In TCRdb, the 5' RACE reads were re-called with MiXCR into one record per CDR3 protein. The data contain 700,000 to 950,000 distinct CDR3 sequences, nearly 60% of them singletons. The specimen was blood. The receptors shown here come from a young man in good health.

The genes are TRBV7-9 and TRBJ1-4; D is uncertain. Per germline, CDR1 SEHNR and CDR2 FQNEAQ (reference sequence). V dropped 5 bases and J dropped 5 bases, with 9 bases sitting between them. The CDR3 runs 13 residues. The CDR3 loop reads CASSRAGNEKLFF. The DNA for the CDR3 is TGTGCCAGCAGCAGGGCAGGAAATGAAAAACTGTTTTTT.

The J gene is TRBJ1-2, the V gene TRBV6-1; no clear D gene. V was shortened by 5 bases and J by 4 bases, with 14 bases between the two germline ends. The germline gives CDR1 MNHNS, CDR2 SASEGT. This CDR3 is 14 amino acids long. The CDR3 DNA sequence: TGTGCCAGCAGTCAAATGACAAACCCCTATGGCTACACCTTC. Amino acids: CASSQMTNPYGYTF.

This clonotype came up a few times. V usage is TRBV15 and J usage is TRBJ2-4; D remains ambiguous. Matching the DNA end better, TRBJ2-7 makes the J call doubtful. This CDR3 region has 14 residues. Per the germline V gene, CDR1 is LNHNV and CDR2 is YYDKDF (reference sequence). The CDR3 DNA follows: TGTGCCACCAGCAGAGGCCCTTGGGGCTACGAGCAGTACTTC. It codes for CATSRGPWGYEQYF.